These 23 T cell receptor beta chains were all obtained from the same sample, sequenced in a study of glioma-infiltrating T cells. The iRepertoire nested amplicon-rescue multiplex PCR amplified TCR alpha and beta CDR3s from RNA. TCRdb re-derived calls from the multiplex PCR reads in MiXCR, one entry per CDR3 protein. Among around 100,000 distinct CDR3 sequences listed, under 30% were seen once. Sequenced input: glioma tissue, nonneoplastic brain tissue, or PBMCs (not recorded which). These receptors were obtained from a human donor with low-grade glioma or glioblastoma, undergoing nonglioma brain surgery, or in good health (not recorded which).

This clonotype was seen only a few times. The rearrangement links TRBV25-1 to TRBJ2-1; 9 bases agree with TRBD2. This CDR3 comprises 17 residues. Per germline, CDR1 MGHDK and CDR2 SYGVNS. Germline trimming cut 2 bases from V and 5 bases from J; bases unmatched to any gene: 10. The CDR3 is CASSEAGLARVNNEQFF. DNA for the CDR3: TGTGCCAGCAGTGAAGCGGGACTAGCTCGAGTGAACAATGAGCAGTTCTTC. Full variable domain (rest looked up from reference TRBV25-1 and TRBJ2-1): EADIYQTPRYLVIGTGKKITLECSQTMGHDKMYWYQQDPGMELHLIHYSYGVNSTEKGDLSSESTVSRIRTEHFPLTLESARPSHTSQYLCASSEAGLARVNNEQFFGPGTRLTVL.

This clonotype came up a few times. The chain employs TRBV5-8 and TRBJ2-1, with D unclear. The CDR3 is 16 residues long. Germline CDR1 is SGHTS and CDR2 is YDEGEE. V was cut by 6 bases and J by 4 bases, with 20 bases left in between. CDR3 sequence: CASISLGRASYNEQFF. In DNA form, the CDR3 reads TGTGCCAGCATATCTCTGGGCCGAGCCTCTTACAATGAGCAGTTCTTC.

At least ten counts were recorded for this clonotype. The chain links TRBV3-1 to TRBJ1-1; weak D call: TRBD1 (6 bases). The CDR3 has 15 amino acids. Germline CDR1 and CDR2: LGHDT and YNNKEL (reference sequence). The ends were cut back, 0 bases at V and 5 bases at J, with 13 bases in the middle. The CDR3 loop is CASSQEGRGGTEAFF. Written as DNA, the CDR3 is TGTGCCAGCAGCCAAGAAGGTAGGGGGGGGACTGAAGCTTTCTTT. The full variable domain, completed using reference TRBV3-1 and TRBJ1-1, is DTAVSQTPKYLVTQMGNDKSIKCEQNLGHDTMYWYKQDSKKFLKIMFSYNNKELIINETVPNRFSPKSPDKAHLNLHINSLELGDSAVYFCASSQEGRGGTEAFFGQGTRLTVV.

This clonotype was observed many times. The CDR3 reads CASSQGMNTEAFF. CDR3 DNA sequence: TGTGCCAGCAGCCAAGGAATGAACACTGAAGCTTTCTTT. The chain employs TRBV14 and TRBJ1-1, with D unresolved. CDR3 size: 13 residues. The V and J ends lost 1 base and 0 bases respectively, with 3 bases between them. Germline CDR1 SGHDN, CDR2 FVKESK.

The genes are TRBV11-2 and TRBJ2-1, with TRBD2 matching 9 bases. With 4 bases clipped from V and 0 bases from J, the junction kept 16 bases outside the gene matches. The CDR3 is made up of 20 amino acids. Germline CDR1 SGHAT, CDR2 FQNNGV. CDR3 protein: CASSSTLLRGGHRSYNEQFF. CDR3 DNA: TGTGCCAGCAGCTCGACCCTTTTGCGGGGGGGTCATCGCTCCTACAATGAGCAGTTCTTC. The full variable domain, its missing parts supplied by reference TRBV11-2 and TRBJ2-1, is EAGVAQSPRYKIIEKRQSVAFWCNPISGHATLYWYQQILGQGPKLLIQFQNNGVVDDSQLPKDRFSAERLKGVDSTLKIQPAKLEDSAVYLCASSSTLLRGGHRSYNEQFFGPGTRLTVL.

This chain links TRBV7-9 with TRBJ2-7; no clear D. The CDR3 extends over 14 amino acids. Trimming shortened V by 3 bases and J by 2 bases, and 11 bases separated the two germline ends. Looked up from germline, CDR1 is SEHNR and CDR2 is FQNEAQ (reference sequence). CDR3 coding DNA: TGTGCCAGCAGCTTTGATCATGTAGCCTACGAGCAGTACTTC. This encodes CASSFDHVAYEQYF. Full variable domain (missing parts from reference TRBV7-9 and TRBJ2-7): DTGVSQNPRHKITKRGQNVTFRCDPISEHNRLYWYRQTLGQGPEFLTYFQNEAQLEKSRLLSDRFSAERPKGSFSTLEIQRTEQGDSAMYLCASSFDHVAYEQYFGPGTRLTVT.

This clonotype was detected many times. The chain couples TRBV18 to TRBJ2-7, with 8 positions matching TRBD1. Trimming at V came to 3 bases and at J to 8 bases, leaving 12 bases not matched to a gene. In germline, CDR1 is KGHSH, CDR2 LQKENI. There are 15 residues in the CDR3. The DNA of the CDR3 is TGTGCCAGCTCACCCTTAGGGACAGGTCCTCTCCAGCAGTACTTC. This gives the protein CASSPLGTGPLQQYF.

This chain uses TRBV19 with TRBJ2-3, with 11 bases matching TRBD2. V lost 6 bases, J lost 3 bases, and 11 bases stayed unmatched. Germline V gives CDR1 LNHDA, CDR2 SQIVND (reference sequence). This CDR3 is built from 17 residues. The CDR3 region has the DNA TGTGCCAGTAGGAGACTCCCGGGACTAGCGGTGACAGATACGCAGTATTTT. This encodes CASRRLPGLAVTDTQYF.

Comments on this clonotype: This may come from a read error, since a much larger clone is one base off. The chain employs TRBV12-3 or TRBV12-4 and TRBJ1-2; TRBD1 might be the D (5 bases). V was shortened by 2 bases and J by 8 bases, with 12 bases between the two germline ends. The CDR3 contains 13 residues. This CDR3 reads CASSLTPGRGYTF. The DNA for the CDR3 is TGTGCCAGCAGTTTAACGCCAGGGCGAGGCTACACCTTC.

This clonotype was observed at least ten times. The V and J genes are TRBV7-2 and TRBJ2-5; D remains unclear. Trimming stripped 2 bases from V and 0 bases from J, with 13 bases between. Germline V CDR1 and CDR2: SGHTA, FQGNSA. This CDR3 has 16 amino acids. The chain's CDR3 is CASSLHADPYQETQYF. The CDR3 DNA sequence: TGTGCCAGCAGCTTACACGCAGACCCGTACCAAGAGACCCAGTACTTC.

This clonotype was found a few times. The chain uses TRBV7-9 and TRBJ2-3; perhaps TRBD2 as D (6 bases). Germline values: CDR1 SEHNR, CDR2 FQNEAQ (reference sequence). The CDR3 loop spans 14 amino acids. Trimming took 4 bases from V and 0 from J, leaving 8 bases between them. The CDR3 DNA reads TGTGCCAGCAGCTGGGGGGTTAGCACAGATACGCAGTATTTT. It encodes CASSWGVSTDTQYF.

This clonotype was picked up one time. One end of the junction fails to match germline, which may point to a read error. The genes are TRBV2 and TRBJ1-5; D is unclear. This CDR3 region has 13 residues. Germline CDR1 reads SNHLY; CDR2 reads FYNNEI. The CDR3 DNA reads TGTGCCAGCGGTTTGCAGGAGAATCCGCCCCAGCCTTTT. Encoded protein: CASGLQENPPQPF.

The chain combines TRBV7-2 with TRBJ2-3; D not certain. V was cut by 4 bases and J by 4 bases, with 0 bases left in between. The CDR3 is 10 residues long. Germline values: CDR1 SGHTA, CDR2 FQGNSA. The CDR3 DNA reads as TGTGCCAGCAGCTCAGATACGCAGTATTTT. Translation: CASSSDTQYF.

About this clonotype itself: Just one base apart from a much larger clone, this may be a read error. The V call is TRBV5-4, the J call TRBJ2-5, with 7 bases lining up with TRBD2. Germline lookup yields CDR1 SGHNT and CDR2 YYREEE (reference sequence). This CDR3 contains 15 residues. This CDR3 reads CASRLDPSGDKTQYF. In DNA form, the CDR3 reads TGTGCCAGCAGATTGGATCCTAGCGGTGACAAGACCCAGTACTTC.

This clonotype came up many times. V is TRBV27 and J is TRBJ2-5; TRBD1 agrees at 10 bases. Per germline, CDR1 MNHEY and CDR2 SMNVEV (reference sequence). The CDR3 contains 12 residues. The J segment lost 5 bases and the V segment lost 7 bases, leaving 1 base of the junction unmatched. The CDR3 protein is CASKDRGETQYF. Here the CDR3 DNA reads TGTGCCAGCAAGGACAGGGGGGAGACCCAGTACTTC.

The V call is TRBV29-1, the J call TRBJ2-7; D uncertain. The germline V and J ends were trimmed by 4 bases and 7 bases, with 14 bases remaining between them. Germline assignment: CDR1 SQVTM and CDR2 ANQGSEA. The CDR3 is 12 residues long. The CDR3 coding sequence is TGCAGCGTTGGTCAAAGGTTGGGTGAGCAGTACTTC. It translates to CSVGQRLGEQYF.

Only a few counts were recorded for this clonotype. The chain has TRBV12-3 or TRBV12-4 and TRBJ2-1, with 9 bases aligning to TRBD2. Trimming removed 7 bases from V and 4 bases from J; junction bases left unmatched: 8. The CDR3 has 15 residues. This chain's CDR3 is CASNSGGPQYNEQFF. The CDR3 coding sequence is TGTGCCAGCAATAGCGGGGGACCTCAATACAATGAGCAGTTCTTC.

On this clonotype itself: A much larger clone lies one base from this, so it may be a read error. This chain joins TRBV14 and TRBJ2-3; 7 positions match TRBD2. Looked up from germline, CDR1 is SGHDN and CDR2 is FVKESK. Trimming took 4 bases from V and 2 from J; bases not matched to a gene: 9. The CDR3 consists of 16 residues. CDR3 sequence: CASSRQTSLPTDTQYF. As DNA, the CDR3 is TGTGCCAGCAGCCGCCAGACTAGCCTCCCCACAGATACGCAGTATTTT.

The chain couples TRBV12-3 or TRBV12-4 to TRBJ1-2; perhaps TRBD1 as D (5 bases). The CDR3 spans 13 residues. V lost 6 bases, J lost 13 bases, and 21 bases lay in between. CDR3 sequence: CASSPGRGDLFTF. CDR3 bases: TGTGCCAGCAGCCCGGGACGCGGGGATTTGTTCACCTTC.

This clonotype was detected many times. The chain has TRBV7-2 and TRBJ1-1, with TRBD1 matching over 7 bases. The CDR3 length is 15 residues. Trimming cost V 6 bases and J 2 bases; bases outside gene matches: 9. Germline V gene sequence: CDR1 SGHTA, CDR2 FQGNSA. The CDR3 is CASRSQGGVNTEAFF. For the CDR3, the DNA is TGTGCCAGCAGATCCCAGGGGGGGGTTAACACTGAAGCTTTCTTT.

The chain uses TRBV5-6 and TRBJ2-7; 8 bases map to TRBD2. The V gene end was trimmed by 0 bases and the J gene end by 0 bases; junction bases not matched to a gene: 5. The CDR3 consists of 16 residues. CDR1 is SGHDT, CDR2 YYEEEE, per germline. In DNA form, the CDR3 reads TGTGCCAGCAGCTTGGATATAGCGGGGTACTCCTACGAGCAGTACTTC. This codes for CASSLDIAGYSYEQYF.

This sequence joins TRBV5-1 and TRBJ1-1; a possible D gene is TRBD1 (6 bases). Germline loops: CDR1 SGHRS, CDR2 YFSETQ. Trimming pared 1 base from V and 1 base from J, leaving 8 bases between. There are 14 residues in the CDR3. The CDR3 loop is CASSLSGENTEAFF. DNA of the CDR3: TGCGCCAGCAGCTTGTCAGGGGAGAACACTGAAGCTTTCTTT.

As to this clonotype: This may be a read error, as it is one base from a much larger clone. The chain employs TRBV6-2 or TRBV6-3 and TRBJ2-1; D possibly corresponds to TRBD2 (5 bases). Trimming shortened V by 6 bases and J by 7 bases, and 10 bases separated the two germline ends. Germline values: CDR1 MNHEY, CDR2 SVGEGT. This CDR3 is 12 amino acids long. The CDR3 coding sequence is TGTGCCAGCAGCCCCTCGGGAAATGAGCAGTTCTTC. This encodes CASSPSGNEQFF.